The 21 T cell receptor beta chains below all came from one sample that was sequenced in a study of CD8 T cells in ankylosing spondylitis. Notes on the study in general: About eight highly homologous variants made up a TCR beta motif that seemed to typify ankylosing spondylitis blood.

Antigen specificity for these receptors is unknown. MiXCR, run by TCRdb on the 5' RACE reads, gives a single entry per CDR3 protein. The top ten clones hold around 6.8% of a sample with 500,000 to 550,000 distinct CDR3 sequences, approximately 12% of them seen once. The specimen was blood, either unsorted or a sorted T cell fraction (not recorded which). The receptors originated from a male donor with ankylosing spondylitis.

This clonotype has more than one count but fewer than ten. The chain recombines TRBV12-3 or TRBV12-4 with TRBJ1-1, with no clear D. This CDR3 comprises 13 residues. Trimming shortened V by 2 bases and J by 2 bases, and 6 bases separated the two germline ends. CDR3: CASSLSSNTEAFF. The CDR3, as DNA: TGTGCCAGCAGTTTATCGAGTAACACTGAAGCTTTCTTT.

In this sample, this clonotype turned up many times. This chain joins TRBV28 and TRBJ2-4, with 7 bases aligning to TRBD2. V gave up 4 bases and J gave up 6 bases; unmatched junction bases: 9. Germline V lookup: CDR1 MDHEN, CDR2 SYDVKM. The CDR3 totals 15 residues. In nucleotides, the CDR3 is TGTGCCAGCAGTTCCATCCGACTAGCTGTAAACATTCAGTACTTC. It yields the protein CASSSIRLAVNIQYF.

The genes are TRBV5-1 and TRBJ1-1; D gene ambiguous. The CDR3 totals 14 residues. Germline V lookup: CDR1 SGHRS, CDR2 YFSETQ. V dropped 3 bases and J dropped 4 bases, with 13 bases sitting between them. The CDR3 nucleotides are TGCGCCAGCAGCTCCCCACCGTGGGGCACTGAAGCTTTCTTT. Residues: CASSSPPWGTEAFF.

In the case of this clonotype: A much larger clone lies one base from this, so it may be a read error. The chain recombines TRBV12-3 or TRBV12-4 with TRBJ1-6; 9 nucleotides align to TRBD1. This CDR3 is 15 amino acids long. In nucleotides, the CDR3 is TGTGCCAGCAGCAACCGGGACAGGGAGAATTCAGCCCTCCACTTT. This codes for CASSNRDRENSALHF.

This clonotype was picked up a small number of times. The chain employs TRBV2 and TRBJ1-2, with D possibly being TRBD1 (6 bases). The CDR3 covers 12 residues. The germline gives CDR1 SNHLY, CDR2 FYNNEI. The V gene lost 9 bases and the J gene lost 6 bases, with 14 bases spanning the gap. CDR3 protein: CARVDRRHGYTF. The CDR3 coding sequence is TGTGCCAGAGTAGACAGGCGACATGGCTACACCTTC.

The V call is TRBV10-2, the J call TRBJ1-5; 7 positions match TRBD1. From germline, CDR1 is WSHSY and CDR2 SAAADI. CDR3 length equals 15 residues. The junction had 13 bases not matched to a gene; V was cut back by 9 bases and J by 5 bases. CDR3: CARKKTGRGYQPQHF. CDR3 in DNA: TGCGCCAGAAAGAAGACAGGGAGGGGATATCAGCCCCAGCATTTT.

This clonotype was observed a handful of times. The chain recombines TRBV12-3 or TRBV12-4 with TRBJ1-1; the D is unclear. The CDR3 covers 11 residues. V lost 6 bases and J 5 bases, leaving 7 bases between the germline ends. The CDR3 spells CASRPATEAFF. CDR3 in DNA: TGTGCCAGCAGGCCCGCGACTGAAGCTTTCTTT.

The rearrangement uses TRBV11-1 and TRBJ2-7; the match to TRBD1 covers 9 bases. The CDR3 sequence is 14 residues long. V dropped 5 bases and J dropped 7; count of bases not matched to a gene: 9. Germline CDR1 SGHAT, CDR2 FQDESV (reference sequence). The DNA for the CDR3 is TGTGCCAGCAGCGGGACAGGGCAGGTGGAGGAGCAGTACTTC. Amino acids: CASSGTGQVEEQYF.

This clonotype was recorded at least ten times. The J gene is TRBJ1-4, the V gene TRBV5-1; 8 nucleotides match TRBD1. V was pared by 1 base and J by 12 bases, with 8 bases of the junction left unmatched. Per the germline V gene, CDR1 is SGHRS and CDR2 is YFSETQ. This CDR3 has 14 residues. The CDR3 DNA reads TGCGCCAGCAGCTTGCAGGGGGCAAGTAGTGAACTGTTTTTT. It yields the protein CASSLQGASSELFF.

The chain links TRBV20-1 to TRBJ2-5; TRBD2 agrees at 8 bases. CDR3 size: 14 residues. V lost 2 bases and J lost 4; bases outside the gene matches: 6. CDR1 is DFQATT and CDR2 is SNEGSKA in the germline V gene (reference sequence). CDR3 loop: CSARRKLAAETQYF. CDR3 nucleotides: TGCAGTGCTAGAAGGAAACTAGCGGCAGAGACCCAGTACTTC.

V gene TRBV7-9 combines with J gene TRBJ1-2, with 9 bases fitting TRBD1. Losses at the gene ends were 4 bases for V and 6 bases for J; bases not matched to a gene: 3. CDR1 SEHNR and CDR2 FQNEAQ come from the germline V gene (reference sequence). CDR3 length equals 13 residues. As DNA, the CDR3 is TGTGCCAGCAGCTCAGGACAGGGGAATGGCTACACCTTC. Encoded protein: CASSSGQGNGYTF.

J is TRBJ1-5 and V is TRBV9; possible D gene TRBD1, 5 bases. Per germline, CDR1 SGDLS and CDR2 YYNGEE. The CDR3 runs 15 residues. Trimming cost V 0 bases and J 3 bases, with 10 bases left between them. The chain's CDR3 is CASSVGGGPNQPQHF. CDR3 DNA sequence: TGTGCCAGCAGCGTAGGGGGGGGACCCAATCAGCCCCAGCATTTT.

V is TRBV15 and J is TRBJ2-7, with D possibly being TRBD1 (5 bases). Germline V gene lookup returns CDR1 LNHNV and CDR2 YYDKDF (reference sequence). V lost 2 bases to trimming and J lost 3 bases, with 11 bases between them. This CDR3 contains 14 residues. DNA of the CDR3: TGTGCCACCAGCAGACCAGGACAACACTACGAGCAGTACTTC. Its translation is CATSRPGQHYEQYF.

The chain has TRBV27 and TRBJ2-7; a possible D gene is TRBD1 (6 bases). The length of the CDR3 is 14 residues. Trimming removed 7 bases from V and 4 bases from J, with 17 bases in between. Looked up from germline, CDR1 is MNHEY and CDR2 is SMNVEV (reference sequence). CDR3 bases: TGTGCCAGCAAAGGACAGAGAACCTCTTACGAGCAGTACGTC. Encoded protein: CASKGQRTSYEQYV.

V gene TRBV11-2 combines with J gene TRBJ2-3; D unclear. The CDR3 loop spans 14 amino acids. The ends were cut back, 3 bases at V and 5 bases at J, with 12 bases in the middle. Germline V gives CDR1 SGHAT, CDR2 FQNNGV. CDR3 nucleotide sequence: TGTGCCAGCAGCTTTAGTAGGGTTCAAGATACGCAGTATTTT. This translates into CASSFSRVQDTQYF.

This clonotype appeared many times. The rearrangement joins TRBV12-3 or TRBV12-4 to TRBJ2-5; D is unclear. Trimming stripped 4 bases from V and 0 bases from J, with 6 bases between. The length of the CDR3 is 13 residues. The CDR3 nucleotides read TGTGCCAGCAGTTATAGGGACCAAGAGACCCAGTACTTC. Encoded protein: CASSYRDQETQYF.

The V gene is TRBV25-1, the J gene TRBJ1-5; D may be TRBD1 (5 bases). The CDR3 totals 14 residues. Germline loops: CDR1 MGHDK, CDR2 SYGVNS. The ends were cut back, 6 bases at V and 0 bases at J, with 9 bases in the middle. The CDR3 region is CASRAGTSNQPQHF. CDR3 coding DNA: TGTGCCAGCAGAGCAGGGACTAGCAATCAGCCCCAGCATTTT.

This clonotype came up a few times. This chain uses TRBV4-1 with TRBJ2-1; TRBD1 matches at 9 bases. Germline loops: CDR1 MGHRA, CDR2 YSYEKL. The CDR3 has 18 amino acids. V was clipped by 1 base and J by 2 bases; unmatched bases: 9. The CDR3 bases are TGCGCCAGCAGCCAAGGCTTTAGGACAGGGGTAACCTACAATGAGCAGTTCTTC. Translated: CASSQGFRTGVTYNEQFF.

This clonotype was observed a handful of times. The chain links TRBV3-1 to TRBJ2-3; 10 bases are a match to TRBD1. This CDR3 is 13 amino acids long. Germline V lookup: CDR1 LGHDT, CDR2 YNNKEL (reference sequence). Trimming took 4 bases from V and 11 from J; bases not matched to a gene: 6. CDR3 bases: TGTGCCAGCAGCCCGCCGGACAGGGGGATGCAGTATTTT. Translation: CASSPPDRGMQYF.

The chain uses TRBV11-2 and TRBJ1-5, with a tentative D call TRBD1 (5 bases). V was shortened by 4 bases and J by 3 bases, with 19 bases between the two germline ends. The CDR3 consists of 17 residues. From germline, CDR1 is SGHAT and CDR2 FQNNGV. In DNA, the CDR3 is TGTGCCAGCAGCTCCTGGCTGGGCAGGGCATACAATCAGCCCCAGCATTTT. This translates into CASSSWLGRAYNQPQHF. Supplemented by reference TRBV11-2 and TRBJ1-5, the full variable domain reads EAGVAQSPRYKIIEKRQSVAFWCNPISGHATLYWYQQILGQGPKLLIQFQNNGVVDDSQLPKDRFSAERLKGVDSTLKIQPAKLEDSAVYLCASSSWLGRAYNQPQHFGDGTRLSIL.

The table lists this clonotype with a few counts. The V gene is TRBV27, the J gene TRBJ2-1, with unresolved D. This CDR3 is built from 18 residues. Trimming shortened V by 0 bases and J by 6 bases, and 21 bases separated the two germline ends. In germline, CDR1 is MNHEY, CDR2 SMNVEV (reference sequence). The CDR3 coding sequence is TGTGCCAGCAGTTTATCGGGAAACAACGAAGGCGGCCCCAATGAGCAGTTCTTC. Protein: CASSLSGNNEGGPNEQFF.